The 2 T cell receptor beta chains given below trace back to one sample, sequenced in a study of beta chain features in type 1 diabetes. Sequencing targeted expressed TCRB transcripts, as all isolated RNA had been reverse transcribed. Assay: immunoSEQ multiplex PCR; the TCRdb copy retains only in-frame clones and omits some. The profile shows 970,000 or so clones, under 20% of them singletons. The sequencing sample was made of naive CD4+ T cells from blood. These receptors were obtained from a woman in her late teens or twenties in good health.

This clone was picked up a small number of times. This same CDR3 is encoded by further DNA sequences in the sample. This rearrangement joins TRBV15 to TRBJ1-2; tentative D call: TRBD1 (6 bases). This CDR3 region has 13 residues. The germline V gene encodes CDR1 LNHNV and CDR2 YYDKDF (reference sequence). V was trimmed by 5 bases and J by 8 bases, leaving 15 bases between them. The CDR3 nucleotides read TGTGCCACCAGCCGGAGGGGGGGATACGGCTACACCTTC. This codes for CATSRRGGYGYTF.

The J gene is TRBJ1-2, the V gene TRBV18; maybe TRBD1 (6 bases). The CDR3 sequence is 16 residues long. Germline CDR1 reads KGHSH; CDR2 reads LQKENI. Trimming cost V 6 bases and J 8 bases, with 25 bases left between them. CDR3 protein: CASSSMARKLGGGYTF. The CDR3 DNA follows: TGTGCCAGCTCTTCCATGGCCAGGAAACTCGGGGGCGGCTACACCTTC.